These T cell receptor beta chains were read from a single sample in a study of cytomegalovirus exposure and HLA in healthy donors. Produced via immunoSEQ multiplex PCR; TCRdb's table is partial and in-frame only. Among fewer than 150,000 clones listed, over 70% were seen once. Sequencing was done on a sample of PBMCs. The receptors here all came from a male donor in good health and CMV-seronegative. CDR3s include the opening cysteine and the closing phenylalanine or tryptophan. Fields, in order: D gene, J gene, V gene, clone size, CDR3 DNA, CDR3 protein. A D gene is named only where the DNA matches it firmly. The listing skips clone size in some rows; elsewhere it reads once, few, many or a size class.

TRBD1 | TRBJ1-2 | TRBV30 | NA | TGTGCCTTATGGACAGGGCAGGGGACTAACTATGGCTACACCTTC | CALWTGQGTNYGYTF
TRBD2 | TRBJ2-7 | TRBV7-9 | NA | TGTGCCAGCAGCCCCCCACTAGCGGGGAATACCTACGAGCAGTACTTC | CASSPPLAGNTYEQYF
TRBD1 | TRBJ1-3 | TRBV20-1 | NA | TGCAGTGCCACGACAGGGGGCACGTCATATTTT | CSATTGGTSYF
TRBD1 | TRBJ1-2 | TRBV2 | NA | TGTGCCAGCAGTGAGAGGGCGGACAGGGCCGGTGGCTACACCTTC | CASSERADRAGGYTF
TRBD1 | TRBJ2-5 | TRBV7-9 | NA | TGTGCCAGCAGCTTAGGGACAGGGGAAAAGACCCAGTACTTC | CASSLGTGEKTQYF
NA | TRBJ1-3 | TRBV7-2 | NA | TGTGCCAGCAGCTTAGGGGGAGTCTCTGGAAACACCATATATTTT | CASSLGGVSGNTIYF
NA | TRBJ1-2 | TRBV30 | NA | TGTGCCTGGAGTGGGTCCCGGGGGTTGTATGGCCACACCTTC | CAWSGSRGLYGHTF
TRBD1 | TRBJ2-7 | TRBV11-3 | NA | TGTGCCAGCAGCTGGGGACAGGGGGTCGAGCAGTACTTC | CASSWGQGVEQYF
TRBD1 | TRBJ2-2 | TRBV7-8 | NA | TGTGCCAGCAGCTGGGGGACAGGGAACACCGGGGAGCTGTTTTTT | CASSWGTGNTGELFF
NA | TRBJ2-7 | TRBV10-1 | NA | TGCGCCAGCAGTGACGGGGGATGGGGGAGACACGAGCAGTACTTC | CASSDGGWGRHEQYF
NA | TRBJ2-7 | TRBV27 | NA | TGTGCCAGCAGTTTACTGGGGGGGCGGGACGAGCAGTACTTC | CASSLLGGRDEQYF
TRBD1 | TRBJ1-6 | TRBV5-6 | NA | TGTGCCAGCAGCTTGGATGGGACAGGATTTTATAATTCACCCCTCCACTTT | CASSLDGTGFYNSPLHF
NA | TRBJ1-4 | TRBV18 | once | TGTGCCAGCTCACCACCGGGGAGGTATGGTAAACTGTTTTTT | CASSPPGRYGKLFF
NA | TRBJ1-3 | TRBV5-1 | once | TGCGCCAGCTCACAGGATGTAGAAGACACCATATATTTT | CASSQDVEDTIYF
NA | TRBJ2-1 | TRBV11-1 | NA | TGTGCCAGCAGCTTGGACCTCTACAGGGAGCAGTTCTTC | CASSLDLYREQFF
TRBD1 | TRBJ1-2 | TRBV6-5 | NA | TGTGCCAGCAGTACTCAACAGGGGCGAGATGGCTACACCTTC | CASSTQQGRDGYTF
NA | TRBJ2-2 | TRBV6-5 | NA | TGTGCCAGCAGTGTCACCACAGTTCTCACCGGGGAGCTGTTTTTT | CASSVTTVLTGELFF
NA | TRBJ1-5 | TRBV30 | NA | TGTGCCTGGAGCTCGGAGAGGGGAGGACAGCCCCAGCATTTT | CAWSSERGGQPQHF
TRBD2 | TRBJ2-5 | TRBV5-6 | NA | TGTGCCAGCAGCTATTTGACTAGCGTGGGAGAGACCCAGTACTTC | CASSYLTSVGETQYF
TRBD1 | TRBJ1-1 | TRBV6-6 | NA | TGTGCCAGCAGGCCGGGACAGGACACTGAAGCTTTCTTT | CASRPGQDTEAFF
NA | TRBJ1-3 | TRBV6-5 | NA | TGTGCCAGCAGTTCCGTACTCTCCTCTGGAAACACCATATATTTT | CASSSVLSSGNTIYF
NA | TRBJ1-1 | TRBV15 | NA | TGTGCCACCAGCAGAGATCAGGGAGGTGAAGCTTTCTTT | CATSRDQGGEAFF
TRBD1 | TRBJ2-7 | TRBV6-5 | NA | TGTGCCAGCAGCATTGACAGGGCAACTATGTACGAGCAGTACTTC | CASSIDRATMYEQYF
NA | TRBJ1-3 | TRBV7-9 | few | TGTGCCAGCAGCTTAGAGGGAGGCTCTGGAAACACCATATATTTT | CASSLEGGSGNTIYF
NA | TRBJ1-2 | TRBV11-2 | NA | TGTGCCAGCAGCTTACTTCACAGGGAACCTAACTATGGCTACACCTTC | CASSLLHREPNYGYTF
NA | TRBJ2-6 | TRBV6-6 | NA | TGTGCCAGCAGATCATTACAGGCGTCTGGGGCCAACGTCCTGACTTTC | CASRSLQASGANVLTF